This T cell receptor (beta chain) came from a study of lymphopenia after photon versus proton radiotherapy. Study conclusions and caveats: After the lymphocyte nadir, photon-treated repertoires showed oligoclonal expansion, especially of CD8+ Temra cells. Proton therapy kept repertoires fairly stable, unlike photons, which gained effector/memory cells.

Clones were sequenced by immunoSEQ multiplex PCR, and TCRdb holds only the in-frame ones, with some missing. The sample yields tens of thousands of clones, 85% to 95% seen once. Remarks on this clone: What it binds is not known.

V lost 3 bases to trimming and J lost 10 bases; unmatched junction nucleotides: 7. Germline V gene data show CDR1 as MNHNS and CDR2 as SASEGT. CDR3 size: 13 residues. This material consisted of peripheral blood, taken from a patient treated with photon-based radiotherapy. The rearrangement joins TRBV6-1 to TRBJ1-1, with TRBD1 matching over 8 bases. The source of this sequence is a woman in her forties or fifties with cholangiocarcinoma. The CDR3 sequence: CASSEPPDRAAFF. The DNA of the CDR3 is TGTGCCAGCAGTGAGCCCCCGGACAGGGCAGCTTTCTTT.